The clone carrying this TCR beta chain was seen repeatedly, ten times or more. What it binds is unknown. Libraries of TCR beta came from iRepertoire HTBI primers plus Arm-PCR of CDR3 regions. As handled by the study authors: The identification of approximately 62 TRBV and some 14 TRBJ segments was made across samples. One entry per CDR3 protein results from TCRdb running MiXCR on the multiplex PCR reads. The V and J calls were not made by the authors but by TCRdb's processing. The table lists 350,000 to 500,000 distinct CDR3 sequences, 11% to 15% of them singletons, with more than 15% in the top ten. The CDR3 is made up of 12 amino acids. V gave up 7 bases and J gave up 4 bases, with 10 bases separating them. Time point described: newly diagnosed GD, antithyroid drugs for less than 3 months. Researchers made the TCR library from RNA that was extracted from PBMCs. The data belong to a study of regulatory T cells in long-lasting Graves disease.

General study results and limits: Preferential use of TRBV28, TRBJ1-2 and TRBJ2-5 was seen in persistent disease.

This sample was also put to use in a study of T cells in Graves' hyperthyroidism and ophthalmopathy. That work adds: HTBI primers were employed in a first-round RT-PCR of the TCR CDR3.

Sequences were derived from peripheral blood mononuclear cells (PBMCs), sampled at new diagnosis, from a patient treated with antithyroid drugs. This clonotype was obtained from a woman aged 45 to 65 with Graves disease. This chain links TRBV12-3 or TRBV12-4 with TRBJ1-1; no firm D call. This CDR3 reads CASTTLPTEAFF. CDR3 in DNA: TGTGCCAGCACCACACTCCCCACTGAAGCTTTCTTT.